This entry is about one TCR beta chain. This entry belongs to a study of control samples from healthy donors and cancer patients. Sequencing used immunoSEQ multiplex PCR; TCRdb keeps in-frame clones, though not all of them. The sample carries more than 100,000 clones, roughly nine tenths recorded once. The V segment lost 6 bases and the J segment 5 bases; nucleotides outside the gene matches: 12. The germline gives CDR1 SGHDT, CDR2 YYEEEE. The CDR3 runs 16 residues. The chain is built from TRBV5-6 and TRBJ2-1, with 9 bases that match TRBD2. Sequenced sample: blood. This TCR was recovered from a woman aged 18-30 years in good health. The CDR3 here is CASTRFRGRGHNEQFF. Here the CDR3 DNA reads TGTGCCAGCACCCGGTTCCGCGGGAGGGGGCACAATGAGCAGTTCTTC.